This is a list of T cell receptor beta chains from one sample in a study of technical replicates of blood from four donors. Assay: immunoSEQ multiplex PCR; the TCRdb copy retains only in-frame clones and omits some. In the table there are some 77,000 clones, around 92% of which are singletons. The sample consisted of T cells isolated from PBMCs. The receptors shown here come from a human donor in good health. Both conserved end residues are part of each CDR3. The D gene is left open where the match is weak. Size values are once, few and many counts, or a class for expanded clones, and some rows have none.

D gene: TRBD1; clone size: NA; J gene: TRBJ1-4; V gene: TRBV6-5; CDR3 protein: CASSYLQGAEKLFF; CDR3 DNA: TGTGCCAGCAGTTACTTACAGGGGGCCGAAAAACTGTTTTTT
D gene: NA; clone size: NA; J gene: TRBJ2-3; V gene: TRBV11-2; CDR3 protein: CASSSGGATTDTQYF; CDR3 DNA: TGTGCCAGCAGCTCCGGTGGGGCGACCACAGATACGCAGTATTTT
D gene: NA; clone size: NA; J gene: TRBJ1-1; V gene: TRBV10-3; CDR3 protein: CAISDRALNTEAFF; CDR3 DNA: TGTGCCATCAGTGACAGGGCCTTGAACACTGAAGCTTTCTTT
D gene: TRBD1; clone size: NA; J gene: TRBJ1-2; V gene: TRBV28; CDR3 protein: CASVPRVGTGLVYGYTF; CDR3 DNA: TGTGCCAGCGTACCTAGAGTCGGGACAGGCCTTGTCTATGGCTACACCTTC
D gene: NA; clone size: NA; J gene: TRBJ2-6; V gene: TRBV19; CDR3 protein: CASGTSGANVLTF; CDR3 DNA: TGTGCCAGTGGGACATCTGGGGCCAACGTCCTGACTTTC
D gene: NA; clone size: NA; J gene: TRBJ2-3; V gene: TRBV2; CDR3 protein: CASSDFVGDTQYF; CDR3 DNA: TGTGCCAGCAGTGATTTCGTCGGGGATACGCAGTATTTT
D gene: TRBD1; clone size: NA; J gene: TRBJ2-2; V gene: TRBV5-6; CDR3 protein: CASRKAYRGLTGELFF; CDR3 DNA: TGTGCCAGCAGAAAGGCATATAGGGGGCTGACCGGGGAGCTGTTTTTT
D gene: TRBD1; clone size: NA; J gene: TRBJ1-2; V gene: TRBV10-3; CDR3 protein: CAISEGQANYGYTF; CDR3 DNA: TGTGCCATCAGTGAGGGACAGGCTAACTATGGCTACACCTTC
D gene: NA; clone size: NA; J gene: TRBJ2-1; V gene: TRBV4-1; CDR3 protein: CASSPSSDWYNEQFF; CDR3 DNA: TGCGCCAGCAGCCCATCCTCCGACTGGTACAATGAGCAGTTCTTC
D gene: NA; clone size: few; J gene: TRBJ1-4; V gene: TRBV4-2; CDR3 protein: CASSQGREPPNEKLFF; CDR3 DNA: TGTGCCAGCAGCCAAGGACGGGAACCCCCTAATGAAAAACTGTTTTTT
D gene: NA; clone size: NA; J gene: TRBJ1-1; V gene: TRBV29-1; CDR3 protein: CSVGSFGFF; CDR3 DNA: TGCAGCGTTGGTTCTTTCGGTTTCTTT
D gene: TRBD2; clone size: NA; J gene: TRBJ2-3; V gene: TRBV28; CDR3 protein: CASSLPGLAGTDTQYF; CDR3 DNA: TGTGCCAGCAGTTTACCCGGACTAGCGGGGACAGATACGCAGTATTTT
D gene: NA; clone size: once; J gene: TRBJ1-5; V gene: TRBV18; CDR3 protein: CASSPVKAGNQPQHF; CDR3 DNA: TGTGCCAGCTCACCAGTCAAGGCAGGGAATCAGCCCCAGCATTTT
D gene: NA; clone size: NA; J gene: TRBJ2-2; V gene: TRBV6-4; CDR3 protein: CASSLATDFTGELFF; CDR3 DNA: TGTGCCAGCAGCCTAGCGACAGACTTCACCGGGGAGCTGTTTTTT
D gene: TRBD1; clone size: few; J gene: TRBJ1-1; V gene: TRBV18; CDR3 protein: CASTGQDTEAFF; CDR3 DNA: TGTGCCAGCACAGGACAGGACACTGAAGCTTTCTTT
D gene: NA; clone size: NA; J gene: TRBJ2-7; V gene: TRBV9; CDR3 protein: CASSVATTSYEQYF; CDR3 DNA: TGTGCCAGCAGCGTAGCCACAACCTCCTACGAGCAGTACTTC
D gene: NA; clone size: NA; J gene: TRBJ2-6; V gene: TRBV5-1; CDR3 protein: CASSLELSGANVLTF; CDR3 DNA: TGCGCCAGCAGCTTGGAACTCTCTGGGGCCAACGTCCTGACTTTC
D gene: TRBD1; clone size: NA; J gene: TRBJ2-3; V gene: TRBV9; CDR3 protein: CASSVVGTGGADTQYF; CDR3 DNA: TGTGCCAGCAGCGTAGTGGGGACAGGGGGGGCAGATACGCAGTATTTT
D gene: TRBD2; clone size: NA; J gene: TRBJ2-2; V gene: TRBV2; CDR3 protein: CASSDGLAGGEHDTGELFF; CDR3 DNA: TGTGCCAGCAGTGACGGACTAGCGGGAGGGGAGCACGACACCGGGGAGCTGTTTTTT
D gene: TRBD1; clone size: NA; J gene: TRBJ2-7; V gene: TRBV19; CDR3 protein: CASSIKGTGSYEQYF; CDR3 DNA: TGTGCCAGTAGTATAAAGGGGACAGGCTCCTACGAGCAGTACTTC
D gene: NA; clone size: NA; J gene: TRBJ1-1; V gene: TRBV5-1; CDR3 protein: CASSSGLRGTEAFF; CDR3 DNA: TGCGCCAGCAGCTCAGGGTTGCGAGGAACTGAAGCTTTCTTT
D gene: NA; clone size: NA; J gene: TRBJ1-2; V gene: TRBV4-2; CDR3 protein: CASSRDFLGYTF; CDR3 DNA: TGTGCCAGCAGCCGAGACTTCTTGGGCTACACCTTC
D gene: TRBD1; clone size: NA; J gene: TRBJ2-1; V gene: TRBV5-1; CDR3 protein: CASSGLTRGLRNEQFF; CDR3 DNA: TGCGCCAGCAGCGGGTTGACAAGGGGGCTTCGCAATGAGCAGTTCTTC
D gene: TRBD2; clone size: NA; J gene: TRBJ2-7; V gene: TRBV27; CDR3 protein: CASSLGGLAGPYEQYF; CDR3 DNA: TGTGCCAGCAGTCTCGGGGGACTAGCGGGACCCTACGAGCAGTACTTC
D gene: NA; clone size: NA; J gene: TRBJ1-2; V gene: TRBV6-5; CDR3 protein: CASSPSGEGHGYTF; CDR3 DNA: TGTGCCAGCAGTCCTTCCGGAGAGGGTCATGGCTACACCTTC
D gene: NA; clone size: NA; J gene: TRBJ1-1; V gene: TRBV27; CDR3 protein: CASSFGGRTEAFF; CDR3 DNA: TGTGCCAGCAGTTTTGGGGGCAGGACTGAAGCTTTCTTT
D gene: TRBD1; clone size: NA; J gene: TRBJ1-5; V gene: TRBV6-1; CDR3 protein: CASRRDSPNQPQHF; CDR3 DNA: TGTGCCAGCAGGAGGGACAGCCCCAATCAGCCCCAGCATTTT
D gene: NA; clone size: NA; J gene: TRBJ2-3; V gene: TRBV11-3; CDR3 protein: CASSLGTPADTQYF; CDR3 DNA: TGTGCCAGCAGCTTAGGGACTCCCGCCGATACGCAGTATTTT
D gene: TRBD2; clone size: NA; J gene: TRBJ2-3; V gene: TRBV6-6; CDR3 protein: CASGTSGFTDTQYF; CDR3 DNA: TGTGCCAGTGGGACTAGCGGGTTCACAGATACGCAGTATTTT
D gene: TRBD1; clone size: NA; J gene: TRBJ2-7; V gene: TRBV4-1; CDR3 protein: CASSHGTALEQYF; CDR3 DNA: TGCGCCAGCAGCCACGGGACAGCCCTCGAGCAGTACTTC
D gene: NA; clone size: NA; J gene: TRBJ2-7; V gene: TRBV6-6; CDR3 protein: CAARDFAYEQYF; CDR3 DNA: TGTGCCGCGAGGGACTTCGCCTACGAGCAGTACTTC
D gene: TRBD1; clone size: NA; J gene: TRBJ2-7; V gene: TRBV6-5; CDR3 protein: CASSYSQGVLYEQYF; CDR3 DNA: TGTGCCAGCAGTTACAGCCAGGGGGTCCTCTACGAGCAGTACTTC
D gene: NA; clone size: NA; J gene: TRBJ1-5; V gene: TRBV19; CDR3 protein: CASSIFRDKNQPQHF; CDR3 DNA: TGTGCCAGTAGTATCTTCCGGGACAAGAATCAGCCCCAGCATTTT
D gene: NA; clone size: NA; J gene: TRBJ1-5; V gene: TRBV10-3; CDR3 protein: CAISGGRNQPQHF; CDR3 DNA: TGTGCCATCAGTGGGGGCAGGAATCAGCCCCAGCATTTT
D gene: NA; clone size: NA; J gene: TRBJ2-6; V gene: TRBV5-6; CDR3 protein: CASSLAGTGANVLTF; CDR3 DNA: TGTGCCAGCAGCTTAGCAGGGACTGGGGCCAACGTCCTGACTTTC
D gene: NA; clone size: NA; J gene: TRBJ2-5; V gene: TRBV6-1; CDR3 protein: CASSEAAETMTETQYF; CDR3 DNA: TGTGCCAGCAGTGAAGCGGCCGAGACAATGACAGAGACCCAGTACTTC
D gene: NA; clone size: NA; J gene: TRBJ2-2; V gene: TRBV5-1; CDR3 protein: CASSLGSGLNTGELFF; CDR3 DNA: TGCGCCAGCAGCTTGGGTAGCGGCTTAAACACCGGGGAGCTGTTTTTT
D gene: NA; clone size: once; J gene: TRBJ2-3; V gene: TRBV5-6; CDR3 protein: CASSPSLDTQYF; CDR3 DNA: TGTGCCAGCAGCCCCTCTCTAGATACGCAGTATTTT
D gene: TRBD2; clone size: NA; J gene: TRBJ2-1; V gene: TRBV5-4; CDR3 protein: CASSLEASGRFSSYNEQFF; CDR3 DNA: TGTGCCAGCAGCTTGGAAGCTAGCGGGCGTTTCAGCTCCTACAATGAGCAGTTCTTC
D gene: TRBD2; clone size: once; J gene: TRBJ2-1; V gene: TRBV5-4; CDR3 protein: CASSLGREINEQFF; CDR3 DNA: TGTGCCAGCAGCTTGGGGCGGGAGATCAATGAGCAGTTCTTC
D gene: NA; clone size: NA; J gene: TRBJ1-2; V gene: TRBV7-2; CDR3 protein: CASSWGQGVGYTF; CDR3 DNA: TGTGCCAGCAGCTGGGGGCAGGGCGTGGGCTACACCTTC
D gene: TRBD1; clone size: NA; J gene: TRBJ1-5; V gene: TRBV30; CDR3 protein: CAWTNRDRENQPQHF; CDR3 DNA: TGTGCCTGGACCAACCGGGACAGGGAAAATCAGCCCCAGCATTTT
D gene: NA; clone size: NA; J gene: TRBJ2-7; V gene: TRBV27; CDR3 protein: CASCPFASPGVYEQYF; CDR3 DNA: TGTGCCAGCTGCCCCTTCGCCAGTCCAGGGGTCTACGAGCAGTACTTC
D gene: NA; clone size: NA; J gene: TRBJ1-1; V gene: TRBV19; CDR3 protein: CASSLVENTEAFF; CDR3 DNA: TGTGCCAGTAGTCTAGTAGAGAACACTGAAGCTTTCTTT
D gene: NA; clone size: NA; J gene: TRBJ2-1; V gene: TRBV15; CDR3 protein: CATSRDLGVYRRSYNEQFF; CDR3 DNA: TGTGCCACCAGCAGAGATCTAGGGGTATATCGTAGGTCCTACAATGAGCAGTTCTTC
D gene: NA; clone size: NA; J gene: TRBJ1-2; V gene: TRBV5-6; CDR3 protein: CASRGTYGYTF; CDR3 DNA: TGTGCCAGCCGGGGGACCTATGGCTACACCTTC
D gene: TRBD1; clone size: NA; J gene: TRBJ1-1; V gene: TRBV18; CDR3 protein: CASSLDRAIAFF; CDR3 DNA: TGTGCCAGCTCACTTGACAGGGCGATCGCTTTCTTT
D gene: NA; clone size: NA; J gene: TRBJ1-4; V gene: TRBV19; CDR3 protein: CASSIRGTNEKLFF; CDR3 DNA: TGTGCCAGTAGTATAAGGGGTACTAATGAAAAACTGTTTTTT
D gene: NA; clone size: NA; J gene: TRBJ1-2; V gene: TRBV30; CDR3 protein: CACNTGKNYGYTF; CDR3 DNA: TGTGCCTGTAATACCGGGAAGAACTATGGCTACACCTTC
D gene: TRBD1; clone size: NA; J gene: TRBJ1-1; V gene: TRBV7-9; CDR3 protein: CASSSNRGPNTEAFF; CDR3 DNA: TGTGCCAGCAGCTCGAACAGGGGCCCCAACACTGAAGCTTTCTTT
D gene: TRBD2; clone size: NA; J gene: TRBJ2-5; V gene: TRBV11-3; CDR3 protein: CASSSGLAGGQETQYF; CDR3 DNA: TGTGCCAGCAGCTCGGGACTAGCGGGAGGACAAGAGACCCAGTACTTC
D gene: TRBD2; clone size: NA; J gene: TRBJ2-1; V gene: TRBV7-9; CDR3 protein: CASSSPGLAGGSYEQFF; CDR3 DNA: TGTGCCAGCAGCTCCCCGGGACTAGCGGGAGGTTCATATGAGCAGTTCTTC
D gene: NA; clone size: NA; J gene: TRBJ2-1; V gene: TRBV6-5; CDR3 protein: CASSYGAGRNEQFF; CDR3 DNA: TGTGCCAGCAGTTACGGGGCTGGACGCAATGAGCAGTTCTTC
D gene: TRBD1; clone size: NA; J gene: TRBJ2-3; V gene: TRBV28; CDR3 protein: CASTDRAGIDTQYF; CDR3 DNA: TGTGCCAGCACCGACAGGGCGGGTATAGATACGCAGTATTTT
D gene: NA; clone size: NA; J gene: TRBJ1-2; V gene: TRBV7-2; CDR3 protein: CASSPAQGLMDGYTF; CDR3 DNA: TGTGCCAGCAGCCCGGCCCAGGGGTTAATGGATGGCTACACCTTC
D gene: TRBD2; clone size: NA; J gene: TRBJ2-3; V gene: TRBV9; CDR3 protein: CASSVALAGGPTQYF; CDR3 DNA: TGTGCCAGCAGCGTAGCCCTAGCGGGAGGGCCTACGCAGTATTTT